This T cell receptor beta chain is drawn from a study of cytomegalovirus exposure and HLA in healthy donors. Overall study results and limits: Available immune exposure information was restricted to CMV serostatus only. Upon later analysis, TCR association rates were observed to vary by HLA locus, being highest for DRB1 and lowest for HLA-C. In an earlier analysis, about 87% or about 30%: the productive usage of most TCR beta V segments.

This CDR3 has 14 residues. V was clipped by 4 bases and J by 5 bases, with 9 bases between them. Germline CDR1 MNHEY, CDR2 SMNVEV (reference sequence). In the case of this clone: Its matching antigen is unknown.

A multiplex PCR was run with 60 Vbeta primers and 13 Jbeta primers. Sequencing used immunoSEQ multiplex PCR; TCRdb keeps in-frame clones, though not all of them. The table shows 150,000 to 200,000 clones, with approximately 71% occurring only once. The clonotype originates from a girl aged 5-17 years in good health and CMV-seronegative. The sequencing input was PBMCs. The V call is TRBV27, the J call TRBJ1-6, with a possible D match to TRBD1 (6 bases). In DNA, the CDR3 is TGTGCCAGCAGTTCCGGACAGCATAATTCACCCCTCCACTTT. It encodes CASSSGQHNSPLHF.